Following are 22 T cell receptor beta chains from one sample sequenced in a study of T cells in narcolepsy. Profiling relied on immunoSEQ multiplex PCR, and the TCRdb table lists in-frame clones only, not all of them. The table has approximately 30,000 clones, more than 80% seen once. The sample was CD45RA- memory CD4+ T cells from PBMCs. Receptors originate from a human donor with narcolepsy.

The rearrangement links TRBV11-2 to TRBJ2-3, with D perhaps TRBD2 (5 bases). The CDR3 extends over 14 amino acids. Trimming stripped 5 bases from V and 2 bases from J, with 11 bases between. Germline CDR1 reads SGHAT; CDR2 reads FQNNGV. Written as DNA, the CDR3 is TGTGCCAGCAGCAGAGAGCGGACCACAGATACGCAGTATTTT. Amino acid sequence: CASSRERTTDTQYF.

This clone was detected only a few times. The CDR3 sequence is CASSDRGAAYNEQFF. CDR3 DNA: TGTGCCAGCAGCGACAGGGGGGCTGCCTACAATGAGCAGTTCTTC. The J gene is TRBJ2-1, the V gene TRBV6-6; 9 positions match TRBD1. Per germline, CDR1 MNHNY and CDR2 SVGAGI (reference sequence). CDR3 size: 15 residues. With 6 bases clipped from V and 2 bases from J, the junction kept 5 bases outside the gene matches.

V and J are TRBV5-6 and TRBJ1-1; TRBD1 is a possible D gene (6 bases). The CDR3 runs 15 residues. Germline V gene data show CDR1 as SGHDT and CDR2 as YYEEEE. V shed 3 bases and J shed 0 bases, with 12 bases lying between them. The CDR3 nucleotides are TGTGCCAGCAGCTCGTACGACAGGATGAACACTGAAGCTTTCTTT. Translated: CASSSYDRMNTEAFF.

Turning to this clone: A read error may account for a junction end that differs from germline. The chain combines TRBV28 with TRBJ1-3; D is undetermined. This CDR3 comprises 11 residues. In germline, CDR1 is MDHEN, CDR2 SYDVKM. The DNA for the CDR3 is TGTGCCAGCAGTTCCCCCAGGCGTCTAGATTTT. Protein product: CASSSPRRLDF.

The chain combines TRBV15 with TRBJ1-1; D is possibly TRBD1 (5 bases). Trimming pared 2 bases from V and 6 bases from J, leaving 13 bases between. CDR1 is LNHNV, CDR2 YYDKDF, per germline (reference sequence). The CDR3 spans 14 residues. The DNA for the CDR3 is TGTGCCACCAGCAGACAGGGATCAGGCGCTGAAGCTTTCTTT. The encoded protein is CATSRQGSGAEAFF.

The count of this clone is one. The chain is built from TRBV2 and TRBJ2-5; no reliable D call. V dropped 4 bases and J dropped 5 bases, with 11 bases sitting between them. CDR1 is SNHLY, CDR2 FYNNEI, per germline. This CDR3 comprises 13 residues. This CDR3 reads CASSVPPTETQYF. The DNA for the CDR3 is TGTGCCAGCAGTGTTCCACCTACCGAGACCCAGTACTTC.

This clone was seen just once. The chain links TRBV6-5 to TRBJ1-2; no reliable D call. This CDR3 is 13 amino acids long. The ends were cut back, 2 bases at V and 4 bases at J, with 8 bases in the middle. Germline CDR1 and CDR2: MNHEY and SVGAGI. The CDR3 reads CASSYGQIYGYTF. In DNA form, the CDR3 reads TGTGCCAGCAGTTACGGCCAAATCTATGGCTACACCTTC.

The J gene is TRBJ1-2, the V gene TRBV6-1; D call uncertain. Trimming removed 8 bases from V and 4 bases from J, with 20 bases in between. The CDR3 has 15 amino acids. Germline CDR1 reads MNHNS; CDR2 reads SASEGT. This CDR3 reads CASHDPGRWVYGYTF. Written as DNA, the CDR3 is TGTGCCAGCCATGACCCCGGACGCTGGGTCTATGGCTACACCTTC.

This clone was counted between two and nine times. This chain uses TRBV5-8 with TRBJ1-1, with 7 bases lining up with TRBD1. Germline CDR1 SGHTS, CDR2 YDEGEE. Trimming at V came to 1 base and at J to 1 base, leaving 1 base not matched to a gene. The CDR3 runs 14 residues. CDR3 region: CASSLRDRNTEAFF. CDR3 sequence (DNA): TGTGCCAGCAGCTTGCGGGACAGGAACACTGAAGCTTTCTTT.

J is TRBJ1-4 and V is TRBV7-9; D is unclear. Deletions cut 5 bases from V and 6 bases from J, with 13 bases between. The germline CDR1 and CDR2 sequences are SEHNR and FQNEAQ (reference sequence). The length of the CDR3 is 14 residues. The CDR3 is CASSPTITHEKLFF. The CDR3 nucleotides are TGTGCCAGCAGCCCGACCATAACACATGAAAAACTGTTTTTT.

The rearrangement links TRBV6-4 to TRBJ1-6, with D possibly TRBD1 on 5 matching bases. Germline CDR1 MRHNA, CDR2 SNTAGT. Trimming removed 6 bases at V and 5 bases at J, with 11 bases between. CDR3 length equals 14 residues. This CDR3 reads CASSLDTNNSPLHF. In nucleotides, the CDR3 is TGTGCCAGCAGCTTGGACACAAATAATTCACCCCTCCACTTT.

This clone was counted only a few times. V gene TRBV28 combines with J gene TRBJ2-4; TRBD1 matches at 10 bases. The CDR3 consists of 13 residues. Germline values: CDR1 MDHEN, CDR2 SYDVKM. V dropped 6 bases and J dropped 9; count of bases not matched to a gene: 5. CDR3 DNA: TGTGCCAGCAGGTCAGGACAGGGGGGCATTCAGTACTTC. Its protein product is CASRSGQGGIQYF.

The J gene is TRBJ2-1, the V gene TRBV4-2, with 10 bases lining up with TRBD2. After removal of 0 bases from V and 5 bases from J, the junction contained 13 bases not matched to a gene. CDR3 length equals 19 residues. The V gene's germline CDR1 is LGHNA and CDR2 YNFKEQ. In DNA form, the CDR3 reads TGTGCCAGCAGCCAAGATCGGAGAACTAGCGGGGAGATTAACAATGAGCAGTTCTTC. It encodes CASSQDRRTSGEINNEQFF.

The chain is built from TRBV30 and TRBJ1-2, with 8 bases identical to TRBD1. The germline V gene has CDR1 GTSNPN and CDR2 SVGIG (reference sequence). The CDR3 loop spans 12 amino acids. V was pared by 8 bases and J by 8 bases, with 10 bases of the junction left unmatched. This CDR3 reads CATGQGGWGYTF. The CDR3 bases are TGTGCCACCGGACAGGGAGGATGGGGCTACACCTTC.

The V call is TRBV5-1, the J call TRBJ2-3, with 13 bases matching TRBD2. J lost 2 bases, V lost 5 bases, and 5 bases had no gene match. The CDR3 contains 16 residues. Germline loops: CDR1 SGHRS, CDR2 YFSETQ. CDR3 protein: CASRPGTSGNTDTQYF. In DNA, the CDR3 is TGCGCCAGCAGACCCGGGACTAGCGGGAACACAGATACGCAGTATTTT.

This chain uses TRBV5-1 with TRBJ2-1, with unresolved D. V was trimmed by 3 bases and J by 2 bases, leaving 9 bases between them. Germline V gene data show CDR1 as SGHRS and CDR2 as YFSETQ. This CDR3 is 14 amino acids long. The CDR3 DNA reads as TGCGCCAGCAGCTCGGCAGGCGCCTACAATGAGCAGTTCTTC. It is translated as CASSSAGAYNEQFF.

The genes are TRBV6-5 and TRBJ2-6; a possible D gene is TRBD1 (6 bases). Germline CDR1 MNHEY, CDR2 SVGAGI. The CDR3 length is 14 residues. V was clipped by 2 bases and J by 6 bases, with 8 bases between them. CDR3 DNA sequence: TGTGCCAGCAGTTACGGGGGACAGGCCAACGTCCTGACTTTC. Its translation: CASSYGGQANVLTF.

This rearrangement joins TRBV7-2 to TRBJ2-1; D is unclear. Germline V gene sequence: CDR1 SGHTA, CDR2 FQGNSA. The V end was cut by 1 base, the J end by 9 bases, with 13 bases between. The CDR3 is made up of 14 amino acids. The DNA of the CDR3 is TGTGCCAGCAGCTTAGAAGCCGGAGTCGGTGAGCAGTTCTTC. Its protein is CASSLEAGVGEQFF.

This chain connects TRBV15 to TRBJ2-7, with D possibly being TRBD1 (6 bases). CDR3 length: 15 amino acids. Between the trimmed V and J ends, which lost 1 base and 3 bases, there was a span of 13 bases. Germline values: CDR1 LNHNV, CDR2 YYDKDF (reference sequence). CDR3 protein: CATSRAVGQSYEQYF. CDR3 DNA sequence: TGTGCCACCAGCAGAGCCGTCGGACAGAGCTACGAGCAGTACTTC.

The J gene is TRBJ1-2, the V gene TRBV28; D remains unclear. This CDR3 region has 14 residues. Germline CDR1 reads MDHEN; CDR2 reads SYDVKM. Deletions cut 3 bases from V and 2 bases from J, with 10 bases between. In DNA, the CDR3 is TGTGCCAGCAGTTTTGGGGTGACCAACTATGGCTACACCTTC. Protein: CASSFGVTNYGYTF.

The CDR3 sequence is CASNRGLGGTGELFF. The DNA for the CDR3 is TGTGCCAGCAACAGGGGGCTTGGGGGCACCGGGGAGCTGTTTTTT. The chain employs TRBV7-2 and TRBJ2-2; TRBD1 agrees at 9 bases. The CDR3 is 15 residues long. J gave up 4 bases and V 7 bases, and 7 bases lay outside the gene matches. The germline gives CDR1 SGHTA, CDR2 FQGNSA. Full variable domain (missing parts from reference TRBV7-2 and TRBJ2-2): GAGVSQSPSNKVTEKGKDVELRCDPISGHTALYWYRQSLGQGLEFLIYFQGNSAPDKSGLPSDRFSAERTGGSVSTLTIQRTQQEDSAVYLCASNRGLGGTGELFFGEGSRLTVL.

The table lists this clone with a count of one. The chain carries TRBV19 and TRBJ1-5; the match to TRBD1 covers 10 bases. J gave up 6 bases and V 5 bases, and 7 bases lay outside the gene matches. Germline values: CDR1 LNHDA, CDR2 SQIVND (reference sequence). The CDR3 totals 15 residues. The CDR3 DNA follows: TGTGCCAGTAGTCGTGGGACAGGGGTAGGTCAGCCCCAGCATTTT. It specifies CASSRGTGVGQPQHF.